This T cell receptor (beta chain) stems from a study of T cells in Graves' hyperthyroidism and ophthalmopathy. Researchers took RNA transcripts and amplified the TCR beta CDR3 regions from them. The HTBI primer set served for first-round RT-PCR of the TCR CDR3. TCRdb called the multiplex PCR reads again in MiXCR, with one record for every CDR3 protein. The sample lists about 350,000 distinct CDR3 sequences; 17% were seen once. This clonotype was recorded a few times. Diagnoses rested on clinical symptoms, serum thyroxine and TRAb, thyroid ultrasound and orbital computed tomography. The germline V and J ends were trimmed by 1 base and 2 bases, with 10 bases remaining between them. Germline CDR1 and CDR2: SGDLS and YYNGEE. The CDR3 is made up of 15 amino acids.

The clonotype was recovered from a woman aged 25 to 39 with Graves' hyperthyroidism that later progressed to Graves' ophthalmopathy. The rearrangement uses TRBV9 and TRBJ2-1; no clear D. Specimen: blood. The CDR3 bases are TGTGCCAGCAGCGTAAAAGATCTAACCTACAATGAGCAGTTCTTC. It codes for CASSVKDLTYNEQFF.